This T cell receptor (beta chain) was sequenced in a study of T-cell memory formation after mild COVID-19. Study details: Clusters of TCRs were largely donor specific.

As concerns this clonotype: Its antigen is currently unknown.

Using its own MiXCR run on the 5' RACE reads, TCRdb lists one record per CDR3 protein. The table shows about 190,000 distinct CDR3 sequences, with about 27% occurring only once. Study observations and caveats: Those CD4+ clones that contracted were mainly in CM and EM (CD8+ ones in EMRA). Cross-reactive memory appears to have joined, as suggested by some responding clones showing up in pre-infection memory. CD4/CD8 balance characterized clones contracting day 15 to 85, and CD4+ skew characterized later expanders.

J gave up 1 base and V 4 bases, and 4 bases lay outside the gene matches. The CDR3 extends over 16 amino acids. The germline V gene has CDR1 LGHDT and CDR2 YNNKEL (reference sequence). The TCR was taken from an adult woman who had mild COVID-19 (a few samples of this study predate the infection). Cell type and time point are not known. The chain is built from TRBV3-1 and TRBJ2-1, with 10 bases lining up with TRBD1. The sequenced material came from PBMCs or a T cell subset sorted from them (not recorded which). CDR3 loop: CASSLPGQGSYNEQFF. The DNA for the CDR3 is TGTGCCAGCAGCCTTCCGGGACAGGGGTCCTACAATGAGCAGTTCTTC.